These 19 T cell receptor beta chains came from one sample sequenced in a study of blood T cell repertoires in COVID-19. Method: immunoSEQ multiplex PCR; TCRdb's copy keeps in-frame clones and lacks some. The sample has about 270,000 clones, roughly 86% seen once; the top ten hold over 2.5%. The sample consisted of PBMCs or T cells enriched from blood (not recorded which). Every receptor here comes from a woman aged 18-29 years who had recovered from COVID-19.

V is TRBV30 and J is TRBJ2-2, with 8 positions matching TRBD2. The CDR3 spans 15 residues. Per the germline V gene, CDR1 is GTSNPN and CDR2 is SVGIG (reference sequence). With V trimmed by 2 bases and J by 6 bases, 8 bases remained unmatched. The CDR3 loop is CAWSFAGGWAGELFF. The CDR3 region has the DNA TGTGCCTGGAGTTTCGCGGGAGGTTGGGCCGGGGAGCTGTTTTTT.

The CDR3 DNA sequence: TGCGCCAGCAGCCCATCGGAGGGGGGGAACTATGGCTACACCTTC. The encoded protein is CASSPSEGGNYGYTF. The rearrangement uses TRBV4-1 and TRBJ1-2; tentative D call: TRBD1 (6 bases). The V end lost 4 bases, the J end lost 2 bases, and 14 bases lay between the germline ends. This CDR3 contains 15 residues. Germline-derived CDR1 and CDR2 are MGHRA and YSYEKL.

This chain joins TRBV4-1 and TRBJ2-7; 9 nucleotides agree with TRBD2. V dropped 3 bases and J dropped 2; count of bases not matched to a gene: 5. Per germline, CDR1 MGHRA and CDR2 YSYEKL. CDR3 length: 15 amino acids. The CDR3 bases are TGCGCCAGCAGCCATATGTCTAGCGGGACCTACGAGCAGTACTTC. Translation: CASSHMSSGTYEQYF.

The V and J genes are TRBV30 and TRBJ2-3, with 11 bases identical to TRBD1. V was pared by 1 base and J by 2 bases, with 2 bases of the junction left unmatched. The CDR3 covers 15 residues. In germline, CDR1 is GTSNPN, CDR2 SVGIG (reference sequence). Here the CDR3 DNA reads TGTGCCTGGAGTGGGGACAGGGGGAACACAGATACGCAGTATTTT. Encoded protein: CAWSGDRGNTDTQYF. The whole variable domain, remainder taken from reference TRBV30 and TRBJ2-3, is SQTIHQWPATLVQPVGSPLSLECTVEGTSNPNLYWYRQAAGRGLQLLFYSVGIGQISSEVPQNLSASRPQDRQFILSSKKLLLSDSGFYLCAWSGDRGNTDTQYFGPGTRLTVL.

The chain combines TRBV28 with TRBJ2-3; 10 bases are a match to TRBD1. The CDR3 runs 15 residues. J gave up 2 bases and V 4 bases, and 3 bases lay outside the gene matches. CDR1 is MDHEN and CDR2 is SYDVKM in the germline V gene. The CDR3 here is CASSSGTGATDTQYF. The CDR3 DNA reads TGTGCCAGCAGTTCCGGGACAGGGGCCACAGATACGCAGTATTTT.

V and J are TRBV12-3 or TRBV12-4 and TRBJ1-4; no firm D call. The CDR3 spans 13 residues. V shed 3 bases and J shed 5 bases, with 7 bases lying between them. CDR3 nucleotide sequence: TGTGCCAGCAGTTTCTACAGAAATGAAAAACTGTTTTTT. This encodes CASSFYRNEKLFF.

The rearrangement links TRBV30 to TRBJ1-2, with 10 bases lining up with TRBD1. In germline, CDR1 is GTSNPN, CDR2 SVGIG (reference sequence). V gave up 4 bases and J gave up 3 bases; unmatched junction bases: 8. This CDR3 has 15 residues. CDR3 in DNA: TGTGCCTGGACCCTGGACAGGGGGTATGACTATGGCTACACCTTC. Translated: CAWTLDRGYDYGYTF.

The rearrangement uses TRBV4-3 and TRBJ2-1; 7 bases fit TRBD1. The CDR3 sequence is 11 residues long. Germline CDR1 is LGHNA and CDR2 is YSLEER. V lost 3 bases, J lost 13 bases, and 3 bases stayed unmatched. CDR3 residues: CASSQGTEQFF. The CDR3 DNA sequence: TGCGCCAGCAGCCAGGGGACAGAACAGTTCTTC.

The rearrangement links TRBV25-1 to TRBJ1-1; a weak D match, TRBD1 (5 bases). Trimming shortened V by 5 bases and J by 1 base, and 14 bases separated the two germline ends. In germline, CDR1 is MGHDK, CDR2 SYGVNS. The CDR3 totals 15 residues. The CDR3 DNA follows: TGTGCCAGCAGTCCCCAGCAGGGTCGGAACACTGAAGCTTTCTTT. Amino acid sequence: CASSPQQGRNTEAFF.

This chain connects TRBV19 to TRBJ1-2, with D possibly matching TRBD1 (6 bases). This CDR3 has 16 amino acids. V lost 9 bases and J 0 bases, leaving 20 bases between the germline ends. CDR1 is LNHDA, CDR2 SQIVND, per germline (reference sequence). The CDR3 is CASHPINRVTNYGYTF. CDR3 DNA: TGTGCCAGCCACCCAATAAACAGGGTAACTAACTATGGCTACACCTTC.

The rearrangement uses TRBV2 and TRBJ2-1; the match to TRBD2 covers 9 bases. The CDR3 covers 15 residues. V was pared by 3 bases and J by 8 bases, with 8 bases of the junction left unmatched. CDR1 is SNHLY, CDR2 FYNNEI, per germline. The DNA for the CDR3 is TGTGCCAGCAGTGATTCGCGGGGGGGCACGGATGAGCAGTTCTTC. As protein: CASSDSRGGTDEQFF.

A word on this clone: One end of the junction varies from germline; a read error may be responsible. DNA for the CDR3: TGTGCCAGCAGCCTAGCGGGAGTGTCCTACAATGAGCAGTTCTTC. It yields the protein CASSLAGVSYNEQFF. The rearrangement joins TRBV7-9 to TRBJ2-1; 10 bases map to TRBD2. This CDR3 is built from 15 residues. Germline CDR1 is SEHNR and CDR2 is FQNEAQ (reference sequence). Supplemented by reference TRBV7-9 and TRBJ2-1, the full variable domain reads DTGVSQNPRHKITKRGQNVTFRCDPISEHNRLYWYRQTLGQGPEFLTYFQNEAQLEKSRLLSDRFSAERPKGSFSTLEIQRTEQGDSAMYLCASSLAGVSYNEQFFGPGTRLTVL.

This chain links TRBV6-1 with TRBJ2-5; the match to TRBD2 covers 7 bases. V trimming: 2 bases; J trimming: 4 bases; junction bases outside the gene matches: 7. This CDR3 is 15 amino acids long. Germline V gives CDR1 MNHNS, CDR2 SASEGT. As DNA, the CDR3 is TGTGCCAGCAGTGAATTTAGGACTAGTCGAGAGACCCAGTACTTC. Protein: CASSEFRTSRETQYF.

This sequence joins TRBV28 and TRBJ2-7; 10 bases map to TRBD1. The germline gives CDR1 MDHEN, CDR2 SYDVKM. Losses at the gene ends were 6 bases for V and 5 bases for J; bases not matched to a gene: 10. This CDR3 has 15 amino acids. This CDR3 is CASSQRTGGVNEQYF. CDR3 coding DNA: TGTGCCAGCAGCCAAAGGACAGGGGGTGTCAACGAGCAGTACTTC.

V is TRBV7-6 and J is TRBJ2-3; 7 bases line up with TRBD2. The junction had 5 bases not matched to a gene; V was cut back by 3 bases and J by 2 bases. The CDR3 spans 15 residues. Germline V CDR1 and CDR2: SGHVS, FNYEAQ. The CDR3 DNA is TGTGCCAGCAGCTTGTTAGGACTAGTCACAGATACGCAGTATTTT. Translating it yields CASSLLGLVTDTQYF.

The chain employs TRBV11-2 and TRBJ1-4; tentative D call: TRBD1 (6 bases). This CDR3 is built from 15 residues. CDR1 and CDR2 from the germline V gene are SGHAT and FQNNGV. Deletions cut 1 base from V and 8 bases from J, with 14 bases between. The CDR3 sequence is CASSLGTANSEKLFF. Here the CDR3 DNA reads TGTGCCAGCAGCTTAGGGACAGCAAACTCCGAAAAACTGTTTTTT.

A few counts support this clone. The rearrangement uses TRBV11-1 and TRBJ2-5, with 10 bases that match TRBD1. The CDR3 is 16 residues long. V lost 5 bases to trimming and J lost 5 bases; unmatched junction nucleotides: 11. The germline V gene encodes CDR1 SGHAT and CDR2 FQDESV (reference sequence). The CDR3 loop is CASSPAPTGGAETQYF. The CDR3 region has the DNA TGTGCCAGCAGCCCGGCGCCGACAGGGGGCGCGGAGACCCAGTACTTC.

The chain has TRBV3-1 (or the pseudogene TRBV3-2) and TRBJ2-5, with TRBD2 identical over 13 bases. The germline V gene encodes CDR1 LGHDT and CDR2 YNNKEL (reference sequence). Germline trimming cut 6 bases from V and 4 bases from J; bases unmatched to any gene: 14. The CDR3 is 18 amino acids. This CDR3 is CASRSRLAGGVAVETQYF. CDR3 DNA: TGTGCCAGCAGAAGTAGACTAGCGGGAGGTGTGGCGGTAGAGACCCAGTACTTC.

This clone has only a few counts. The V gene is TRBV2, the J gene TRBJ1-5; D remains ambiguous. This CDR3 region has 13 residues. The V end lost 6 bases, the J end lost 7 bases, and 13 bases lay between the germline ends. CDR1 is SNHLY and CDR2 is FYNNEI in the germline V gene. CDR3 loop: CASRGDGNQPQHF. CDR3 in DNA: TGTGCCAGCAGGGGTGACGGGAACCAGCCCCAGCATTTT. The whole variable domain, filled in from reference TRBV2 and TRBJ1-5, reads EPEVTQTPSHQVTQMGQEVILRCVPISNHLYFYWYRQILGQKVEFLVSFYNNEISEKSEIFDDQFSVERPDGSNFTLKIRSTKLEDSAMYFCASRGDGNQPQHFGDGTRLSIL.